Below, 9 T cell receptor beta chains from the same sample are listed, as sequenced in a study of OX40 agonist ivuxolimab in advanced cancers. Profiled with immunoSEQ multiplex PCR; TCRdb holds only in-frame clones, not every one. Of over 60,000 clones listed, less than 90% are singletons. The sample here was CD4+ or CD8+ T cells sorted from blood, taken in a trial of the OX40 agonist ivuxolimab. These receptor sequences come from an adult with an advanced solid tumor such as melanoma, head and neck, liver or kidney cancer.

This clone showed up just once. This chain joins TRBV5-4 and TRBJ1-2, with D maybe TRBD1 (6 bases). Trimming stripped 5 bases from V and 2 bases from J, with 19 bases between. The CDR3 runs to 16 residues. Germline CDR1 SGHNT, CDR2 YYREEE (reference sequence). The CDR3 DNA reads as TGTGCCAGCAGAAACCGGACGGCAGGGGCAAACTATGGCTACACCTTC. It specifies CASRNRTAGANYGYTF.

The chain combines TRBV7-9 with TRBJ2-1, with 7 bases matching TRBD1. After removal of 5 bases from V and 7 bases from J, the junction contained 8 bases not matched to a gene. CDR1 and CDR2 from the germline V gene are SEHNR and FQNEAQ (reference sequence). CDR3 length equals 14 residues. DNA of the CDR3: TGTGCCAGCAGCCTTCGACAGGGAACTAATGAGCAGTTCTTC. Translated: CASSLRQGTNEQFF.

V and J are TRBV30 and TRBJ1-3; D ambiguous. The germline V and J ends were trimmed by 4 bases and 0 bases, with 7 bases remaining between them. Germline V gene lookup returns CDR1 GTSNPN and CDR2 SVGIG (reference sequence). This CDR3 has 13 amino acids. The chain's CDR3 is CAWTRASGNTIYF. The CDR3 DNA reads TGTGCCTGGACCCGCGCCTCTGGAAACACCATATATTTT.

The CDR3 DNA is TGTGCCAGCAGCTTAATATGGGGGCAAGAGACCCAGTACTTC. This gives the protein CASSLIWGQETQYF. The V and J genes are TRBV7-8 and TRBJ2-5; D may match TRBD1 or TRBD2 (5 bases each). The CDR3 extends over 14 amino acids. V was shortened by 2 bases and J by 2 bases, with 9 bases between the two germline ends. CDR1 and CDR2 (germline): SGHVS, FQNEAQ.

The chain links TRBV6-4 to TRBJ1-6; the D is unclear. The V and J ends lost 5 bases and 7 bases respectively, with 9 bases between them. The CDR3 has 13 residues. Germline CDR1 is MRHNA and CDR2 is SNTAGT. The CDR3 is CASSQTLNSPLHF. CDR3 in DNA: TGTGCCAGCAGTCAGACGTTGAATTCACCCCTCCACTTT.

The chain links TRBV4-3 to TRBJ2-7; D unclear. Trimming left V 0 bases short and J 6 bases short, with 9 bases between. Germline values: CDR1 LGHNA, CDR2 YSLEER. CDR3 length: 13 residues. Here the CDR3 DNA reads TGCGCCAGCAGCCAAGACAGAAGTCGCGAGCAGTACTTC. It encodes CASSQDRSREQYF.

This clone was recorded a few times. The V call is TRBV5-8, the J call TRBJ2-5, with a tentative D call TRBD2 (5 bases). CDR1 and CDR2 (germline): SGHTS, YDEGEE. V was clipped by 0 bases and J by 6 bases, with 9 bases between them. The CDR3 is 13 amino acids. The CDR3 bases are TGTGCCAGCAGCTTGGCCGGGGTGAAGACCCAGTACTTC. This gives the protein CASSLAGVKTQYF.

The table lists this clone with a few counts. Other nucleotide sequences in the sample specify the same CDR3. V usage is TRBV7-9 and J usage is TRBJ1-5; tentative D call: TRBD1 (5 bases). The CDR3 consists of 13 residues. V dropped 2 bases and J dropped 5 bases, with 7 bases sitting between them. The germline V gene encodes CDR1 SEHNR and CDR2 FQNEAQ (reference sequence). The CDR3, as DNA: TGTGCCAGCAGCTTAAGAGGGGATCAGCCCCAGCATTTT. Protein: CASSLRGDQPQHF.

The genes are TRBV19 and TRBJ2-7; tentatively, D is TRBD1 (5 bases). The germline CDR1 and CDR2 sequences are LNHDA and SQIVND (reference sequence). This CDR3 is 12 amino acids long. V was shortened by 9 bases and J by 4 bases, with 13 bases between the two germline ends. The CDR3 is CARPNQGYEQYF. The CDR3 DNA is TGTGCCAGGCCGAATCAGGGATACGAGCAGTACTTC.